The 21 T cell receptor beta chains below come from one sample, sequenced in a study of OX40 agonist ivuxolimab in advanced cancers. Sequencing was performed with immunoSEQ multiplex PCR; in TCRdb, only in-frame clones are kept and a portion is missing. The data show 55,000 to 65,000 clones, with roughly 87% seen just once and about 0.34% held by the top ten. Specimen: CD4+ or CD8+ T cells sorted from blood, collected in a trial of the OX40 agonist ivuxolimab. The receptors come from an adult with an advanced solid tumor such as melanoma, head and neck, liver or kidney cancer.

This clone showed up just once. DNA for the CDR3: TGTGCCAGCAGCTTGGACAGAAGCAATCAGCCCCAGCATTTT. This sequence encodes CASSLDRSNQPQHF. The gene calls are TRBV7-9 and TRBJ1-5; possible D gene TRBD1, 6 bases. The CDR3 runs 14 residues. V dropped 3 bases and J dropped 1 base, with 7 bases sitting between them. The germline V gene has CDR1 SEHNR and CDR2 FQNEAQ (reference sequence).

The rearrangement uses TRBV15 and TRBJ2-1; D might be TRBD2 (5 bases). Germline V CDR1 and CDR2: LNHNV, YYDKDF (reference sequence). The CDR3 loop spans 15 amino acids. Trimming stripped 0 bases from V and 2 bases from J, with 8 bases between. CDR3 sequence: CATSRDPGAYNEQFF. The CDR3 DNA follows: TGTGCCACCAGCAGAGATCCCGGGGCCTACAATGAGCAGTTCTTC.

Here the CDR3 DNA reads TGTGCCAGCTCACCTTCGGGACACATGAACACTGAAGCTTTCTTT. The encoded protein is CASSPSGHMNTEAFF. V and J are TRBV18 and TRBJ1-1; a possible D gene is TRBD1 (6 bases). With 3 bases removed from V and 0 bases from J, the gap between germline ends came to 11 bases. This CDR3 spans 15 amino acids. Germline assignment: CDR1 KGHSH and CDR2 LQKENI.

The chain uses TRBV5-1 and TRBJ2-3; 9 bases agree with TRBD2. The length of the CDR3 is 14 residues. The V segment lost 7 bases and the J segment 1 base; nucleotides outside the gene matches: 4. Germline V gives CDR1 SGHRS, CDR2 YFSETQ. CDR3 sequence: CASGERGGTDTQYF. The CDR3 coding sequence is TGCGCCAGCGGGGAGCGGGGGGGCACAGATACGCAGTATTTT.

The V gene is TRBV5-1, the J gene TRBJ2-3; D is unresolved. Trimming took off 5 bases at V and 4 bases at J, with 17 bases between the two ends. Germline values: CDR1 SGHRS, CDR2 YFSETQ. CDR3 length: 15 residues. As DNA, the CDR3 is TGCGCCAGCAGGTCAGGTGCCCATTCTTCAGATACGCAGTATTTT. Its translation: CASRSGAHSSDTQYF.

The rearrangement links TRBV6-5 to TRBJ2-1, with 11 bases fitting TRBD2. This CDR3 contains 15 residues. V shed 4 bases and J 5 bases; nucleotides not matched to a gene: 4. Germline CDR1 reads MNHEY; CDR2 reads SVGAGI. The CDR3 region is CASSSLTSGDNEQFF. CDR3 in DNA: TGTGCCAGCAGTTCCCTGACTAGCGGGGACAATGAGCAGTTCTTC.

The J gene is TRBJ1-5, the V gene TRBV5-1, with TRBD1 identical over 8 bases. This CDR3 is built from 13 residues. The trim removed 7 bases at V and 5 bases at J, leaving 5 bases unmatched. Germline assignment: CDR1 SGHRS and CDR2 YFSETQ. CDR3 nucleotides: TGCGCCAGCGGGACAGGAGTCGATCAGCCCCAGCATTTT. Its translation: CASGTGVDQPQHF. The whole variable domain, remainder taken from reference TRBV5-1 and TRBJ1-5, is KAGVTQTPRYLIKTRGQQVTLSCSPISGHRSVSWYQQTPGQGLQFLFEYFSETQRNKGNFPGRFSGRQFSNSRSEMNVSTLELGDSALYLCASGTGVDQPQHFGDGTRLSIL.

The chain employs TRBV5-1 and TRBJ1-1, with D maybe TRBD1 (5 bases). The CDR3 is 14 amino acids. Deletions cut 4 bases from V and 0 bases from J, with 10 bases between. In germline, CDR1 is SGHRS, CDR2 YFSETQ. The CDR3 DNA sequence: TGCGCCAGCAGCGGCCAGGGCCTGAACACTGAAGCTTTCTTT. Encoded protein: CASSGQGLNTEAFF.

The rearrangement uses TRBV6-6 and TRBJ2-5; D tentatively reads TRBD1 or TRBD2 (5 bases each). V dropped 8 bases and J dropped 6 bases, with 13 bases sitting between them. Looked up from germline, CDR1 is MNHNY and CDR2 is SVGAGI (reference sequence). The CDR3 length is 12 residues. This CDR3 is CASSLRGQTQYF. The CDR3 DNA reads TGTGCCAGCTCGTTACGGGGACAGACCCAGTACTTC.

The CDR3 DNA reads as TGTGCCAGCAGCCCTATGGGGCGGGAACAAGAGACCCAGTACTTC. It yields the protein CASSPMGREQETQYF. V gene TRBV11-3 combines with J gene TRBJ2-5; a weak D match, TRBD2 (6 bases). CDR1 is SGHNT, CDR2 YENEEA, per germline. The V and J ends lost 5 bases and 2 bases respectively, with 15 bases between them. CDR3 size: 15 residues.

For this clone: Its ends do not fully match the called genes, so a read error is possible. The sample holds other DNA sequences that translate to the same CDR3. The genes are TRBV7-8 and TRBJ1-5; D unclear. Germline CDR1 SGHVS, CDR2 FQNEAQ. The CDR3 contains 13 residues. CDR3 nucleotide sequence: TGCGCCAGCAGCCAGGACAGCAATCAGCCCCAGCATTTT. Its protein is CASSQDSNQPQHF.

The V gene is TRBV18, the J gene TRBJ2-1; the D gene could be TRBD1 or TRBD2 (5 bases each). V lost 6 bases and J lost 6, with 18 bases in between. This CDR3 is 15 amino acids long. Per germline, CDR1 KGHSH and CDR2 LQKENI. CDR3: CASSQRTGPGNEQFF. CDR3 coding DNA: TGTGCCAGCTCCCAAAGGACGGGGCCAGGCAATGAGCAGTTCTTC.

The gene calls are TRBV7-2 and TRBJ1-1; 7 nucleotides line up with TRBD1. This CDR3 spans 15 amino acids. Germline V lookup: CDR1 SGHTA, CDR2 FQGNSA. V lost 5 bases to trimming and J lost 3 bases; unmatched junction nucleotides: 9. The CDR3: CASSPGQQFYTEAFF. CDR3 DNA: TGTGCCAGCAGCCCGGGACAGCAATTTTACACTGAAGCTTTCTTT.

The chain uses TRBV2 and TRBJ2-3; D is undetermined. V shed 8 bases and J shed 2 bases, with 14 bases lying between them. The CDR3 spans 14 residues. CDR1 and CDR2 (germline): SNHLY, FYNNEI. The CDR3 nucleotides read TGTGCCAGCTGGAACAGAGTTTACACAGATACGCAGTATTTT. This gives the protein CASWNRVYTDTQYF.

The V call is TRBV7-9, the J call TRBJ2-6, with 7 bases lining up with TRBD1. V was clipped by 4 bases and J by 0 bases; unmatched bases: 9. The CDR3 extends over 18 amino acids. CDR1 SEHNR and CDR2 FQNEAQ come from the germline V gene (reference sequence). CDR3 sequence (DNA): TGTGCCAGCAGCTACCAGACAGGGACCCTCTCTGGGGCCAACGTCCTGACTTTC. Encoded protein: CASSYQTGTLSGANVLTF.

This clone was seen only once. The chain uses TRBV18 and TRBJ1-5; maybe TRBD1 (5 bases). The CDR3 extends over 15 amino acids. Germline values: CDR1 KGHSH, CDR2 LQKENI. The V end lost 1 base, the J end lost 0 bases, and 7 bases lay between the germline ends. CDR3 in amino acids: CASSPRDYSNQPQHF. CDR3 nucleotide sequence: TGTGCCAGCTCACCACGGGACTATAGCAATCAGCCCCAGCATTTT.

This clone has more than one count but fewer than ten. V is TRBV7-8 and J is TRBJ2-7; D unresolved. V was clipped by 3 bases and J by 2 bases, with 8 bases between them. This CDR3 has 13 residues. The V gene's germline CDR1 is SGHVS and CDR2 FQNEAQ. This CDR3 is CASSFATAYEQYF. The CDR3 DNA reads as TGTGCCAGCAGCTTCGCCACAGCCTACGAGCAGTACTTC.

The rearrangement joins TRBV7-2 to TRBJ1-5; D call uncertain. The CDR3 runs to 13 residues. CDR1 is SGHTA, CDR2 FQGNSA, per germline. Between the trimmed V and J ends, which lost 0 bases and 4 bases, there was a span of 4 bases. The CDR3 nucleotides are TGTGCCAGCAGCTTAGCGGTGAATCAGCCCCAGCATTTT. This sequence encodes CASSLAVNQPQHF.

The V gene is TRBV5-1, the J gene TRBJ2-7; D gene uncertain. Trimming took 0 bases from V and 1 from J, leaving 11 bases between them. The length of the CDR3 is 15 residues. Germline loops: CDR1 SGHRS, CDR2 YFSETQ. The CDR3 DNA is TGCGCCAGCAGCTTGGATCGGACGCCATCCTACGAGCAGTACTTC. Translation gives CASSLDRTPSYEQYF.

The genes are TRBV7-9 and TRBJ2-7, with a tentative D call TRBD2 (5 bases). The CDR3 runs to 14 residues. The germline V and J ends were trimmed by 4 bases and 1 base, with 11 bases remaining between them. From germline, CDR1 is SEHNR and CDR2 FQNEAQ (reference sequence). The DNA for the CDR3 is TGTGCCAGCAGCTCCCCAGCGGAGTCCTACGAGCAGTACTTC. Protein sequence: CASSSPAESYEQYF.

The rearrangement links TRBV12-5 to TRBJ2-2; no clear D. The CDR3 is made up of 16 amino acids. Germline CDR1 is LGHNT and CDR2 is FRNRAP. The V and J ends lost 6 bases and 0 bases respectively, with 14 bases between them. CDR3 region: CASGSGQTANTGELFF. In DNA, the CDR3 is TGTGCTAGTGGCTCCGGGCAGACCGCGAACACCGGGGAGCTGTTTTTT.